One T cell receptor beta chain is described in this entry. This specimen belongs to a study of cytomegalovirus exposure and HLA in healthy donors. Primers: 60 Vbeta forward and 13 Jbeta reverse. The table came from immunoSEQ multiplex PCR; TCRdb's copy has only in-frame clones and leaves some out. The table records 150,000 to 250,000 clones, just over 75% of them present only once. The CDR3 is 12 amino acids. V lost 2 bases and J lost 4, with 5 bases in between. The germline V gene has CDR1 MDHEN and CDR2 SYDVKM. The J gene is TRBJ1-1, the V gene TRBV28, with D hard to call. This sequence originates from a man under 40 in good health and CMV-seronegative. Sequencing was carried out using PBMCs. The CDR3 reads CASSLVATEAFF. CDR3 nucleotides: TGTGCCAGCAGTTTAGTGGCCACTGAAGCTTTCTTT.